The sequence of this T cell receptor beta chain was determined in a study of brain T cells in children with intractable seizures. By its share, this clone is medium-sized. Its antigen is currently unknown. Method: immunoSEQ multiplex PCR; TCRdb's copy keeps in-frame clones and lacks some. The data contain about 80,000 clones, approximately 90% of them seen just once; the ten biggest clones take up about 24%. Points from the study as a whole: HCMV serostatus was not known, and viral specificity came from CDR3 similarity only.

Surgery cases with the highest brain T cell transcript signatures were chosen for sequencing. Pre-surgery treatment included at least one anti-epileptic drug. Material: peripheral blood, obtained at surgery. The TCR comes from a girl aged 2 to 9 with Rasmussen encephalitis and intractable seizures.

CDR3 loop: CASSLALANEQYF. The CDR3 region has the DNA TGTGCCAGCAGCTTAGCACTAGCGAACGAGCAGTACTTC. V usage is TRBV11-2 and J usage is TRBJ2-7, with 7 bases aligning to TRBD2. The germline V gene encodes CDR1 SGHAT and CDR2 FQNNGV. This CDR3 region has 13 residues. V dropped 1 base and J dropped 5; count of bases not matched to a gene: 2.